The next 3 T cell receptor beta chains were all read from a single sample in a study of vaccination effects on CD4 cells after COVID-19. A roughly 10-day culture period preceded the isolation of CD4+ T cells. It was two doses of either the BNT162b2 or mRNA-1273 vaccine that participants received. TCRdb's copy holds only in-frame clones and misses some; the assay was immunoSEQ multiplex PCR. The sample includes 45,000 to 55,000 clones, about 70% of them seen just once. These receptors' antigens are unknown. Material: CD4+ T cells from PBMCs cultured without peptide, obtained after COVID-19 vaccination. The receptors come from a human donor who received a COVID-19 vaccine.

V gene TRBV27 combines with J gene TRBJ2-2; 7 bases fit TRBD2. This CDR3 spans 13 amino acids. V lost 6 bases and J lost 5; bases outside the gene matches: 3. The germline CDR1 and CDR2 sequences are MNHEY and SMNVEV (reference sequence). The CDR3 sequence is CASSTGGTGELFF. Written as DNA, the CDR3 is TGTGCCAGCAGCACCGGGGGGACCGGGGAGCTGTTTTTT.

A few counts support this clone. J is TRBJ1-1 and V is TRBV27; D gene unclear. Trimming pared 4 bases from V and 2 bases from J, leaving 17 bases between. CDR3 length: 16 residues. In germline, CDR1 is MNHEY, CDR2 SMNVEV (reference sequence). The CDR3 spells CASSSWDYLSNTEAFF. The CDR3 DNA sequence: TGTGCCAGCAGTTCATGGGATTATCTATCCAACACTGAAGCTTTCTTT.

This chain joins TRBV18 and TRBJ1-1; D gene unclear. The ends were cut back, 0 bases at V and 8 bases at J, with 10 bases in the middle. Germline CDR1 KGHSH, CDR2 LQKENI. CDR3 length: 13 residues. The CDR3 nucleotides are TGTGCCAGCTCACCACCGGTGGCTTTAGAAGCTTTCTTT. Protein product: CASSPPVALEAFF.